The TCR beta chain under discussion was sequenced for a study of blood T cells in healthy people across ages. The use of a sample-barcoded 5' primer and a J-beta primer mix characterized a second PCR of roughly 7 to 11 cycles. Every molecule of cDNA carried a tag from a template-switch adaptor with 12 random nucleotides. TCRdb re-called the 5' RACE reads through MiXCR, storing one row per CDR3 protein. The sample shows roughly 790,000 distinct CDR3 sequences, around 46% of them seen only once. The TCR comes from a woman aged 60 to 75 in good health. Sequencing was carried out using blood.

This CDR3 reads CASSEARRGEAFF. The CDR3 nucleotides are TGTGCCAGCAGTGAAGCGAGGCGAGGAGAAGCTTTCTTT. The chain has TRBV2 and TRBJ1-1; D is unresolved. The CDR3 totals 13 residues. Germline assignment: CDR1 SNHLY and CDR2 FYNNEI. V was clipped by 0 bases and J by 8 bases, with 10 bases between them.